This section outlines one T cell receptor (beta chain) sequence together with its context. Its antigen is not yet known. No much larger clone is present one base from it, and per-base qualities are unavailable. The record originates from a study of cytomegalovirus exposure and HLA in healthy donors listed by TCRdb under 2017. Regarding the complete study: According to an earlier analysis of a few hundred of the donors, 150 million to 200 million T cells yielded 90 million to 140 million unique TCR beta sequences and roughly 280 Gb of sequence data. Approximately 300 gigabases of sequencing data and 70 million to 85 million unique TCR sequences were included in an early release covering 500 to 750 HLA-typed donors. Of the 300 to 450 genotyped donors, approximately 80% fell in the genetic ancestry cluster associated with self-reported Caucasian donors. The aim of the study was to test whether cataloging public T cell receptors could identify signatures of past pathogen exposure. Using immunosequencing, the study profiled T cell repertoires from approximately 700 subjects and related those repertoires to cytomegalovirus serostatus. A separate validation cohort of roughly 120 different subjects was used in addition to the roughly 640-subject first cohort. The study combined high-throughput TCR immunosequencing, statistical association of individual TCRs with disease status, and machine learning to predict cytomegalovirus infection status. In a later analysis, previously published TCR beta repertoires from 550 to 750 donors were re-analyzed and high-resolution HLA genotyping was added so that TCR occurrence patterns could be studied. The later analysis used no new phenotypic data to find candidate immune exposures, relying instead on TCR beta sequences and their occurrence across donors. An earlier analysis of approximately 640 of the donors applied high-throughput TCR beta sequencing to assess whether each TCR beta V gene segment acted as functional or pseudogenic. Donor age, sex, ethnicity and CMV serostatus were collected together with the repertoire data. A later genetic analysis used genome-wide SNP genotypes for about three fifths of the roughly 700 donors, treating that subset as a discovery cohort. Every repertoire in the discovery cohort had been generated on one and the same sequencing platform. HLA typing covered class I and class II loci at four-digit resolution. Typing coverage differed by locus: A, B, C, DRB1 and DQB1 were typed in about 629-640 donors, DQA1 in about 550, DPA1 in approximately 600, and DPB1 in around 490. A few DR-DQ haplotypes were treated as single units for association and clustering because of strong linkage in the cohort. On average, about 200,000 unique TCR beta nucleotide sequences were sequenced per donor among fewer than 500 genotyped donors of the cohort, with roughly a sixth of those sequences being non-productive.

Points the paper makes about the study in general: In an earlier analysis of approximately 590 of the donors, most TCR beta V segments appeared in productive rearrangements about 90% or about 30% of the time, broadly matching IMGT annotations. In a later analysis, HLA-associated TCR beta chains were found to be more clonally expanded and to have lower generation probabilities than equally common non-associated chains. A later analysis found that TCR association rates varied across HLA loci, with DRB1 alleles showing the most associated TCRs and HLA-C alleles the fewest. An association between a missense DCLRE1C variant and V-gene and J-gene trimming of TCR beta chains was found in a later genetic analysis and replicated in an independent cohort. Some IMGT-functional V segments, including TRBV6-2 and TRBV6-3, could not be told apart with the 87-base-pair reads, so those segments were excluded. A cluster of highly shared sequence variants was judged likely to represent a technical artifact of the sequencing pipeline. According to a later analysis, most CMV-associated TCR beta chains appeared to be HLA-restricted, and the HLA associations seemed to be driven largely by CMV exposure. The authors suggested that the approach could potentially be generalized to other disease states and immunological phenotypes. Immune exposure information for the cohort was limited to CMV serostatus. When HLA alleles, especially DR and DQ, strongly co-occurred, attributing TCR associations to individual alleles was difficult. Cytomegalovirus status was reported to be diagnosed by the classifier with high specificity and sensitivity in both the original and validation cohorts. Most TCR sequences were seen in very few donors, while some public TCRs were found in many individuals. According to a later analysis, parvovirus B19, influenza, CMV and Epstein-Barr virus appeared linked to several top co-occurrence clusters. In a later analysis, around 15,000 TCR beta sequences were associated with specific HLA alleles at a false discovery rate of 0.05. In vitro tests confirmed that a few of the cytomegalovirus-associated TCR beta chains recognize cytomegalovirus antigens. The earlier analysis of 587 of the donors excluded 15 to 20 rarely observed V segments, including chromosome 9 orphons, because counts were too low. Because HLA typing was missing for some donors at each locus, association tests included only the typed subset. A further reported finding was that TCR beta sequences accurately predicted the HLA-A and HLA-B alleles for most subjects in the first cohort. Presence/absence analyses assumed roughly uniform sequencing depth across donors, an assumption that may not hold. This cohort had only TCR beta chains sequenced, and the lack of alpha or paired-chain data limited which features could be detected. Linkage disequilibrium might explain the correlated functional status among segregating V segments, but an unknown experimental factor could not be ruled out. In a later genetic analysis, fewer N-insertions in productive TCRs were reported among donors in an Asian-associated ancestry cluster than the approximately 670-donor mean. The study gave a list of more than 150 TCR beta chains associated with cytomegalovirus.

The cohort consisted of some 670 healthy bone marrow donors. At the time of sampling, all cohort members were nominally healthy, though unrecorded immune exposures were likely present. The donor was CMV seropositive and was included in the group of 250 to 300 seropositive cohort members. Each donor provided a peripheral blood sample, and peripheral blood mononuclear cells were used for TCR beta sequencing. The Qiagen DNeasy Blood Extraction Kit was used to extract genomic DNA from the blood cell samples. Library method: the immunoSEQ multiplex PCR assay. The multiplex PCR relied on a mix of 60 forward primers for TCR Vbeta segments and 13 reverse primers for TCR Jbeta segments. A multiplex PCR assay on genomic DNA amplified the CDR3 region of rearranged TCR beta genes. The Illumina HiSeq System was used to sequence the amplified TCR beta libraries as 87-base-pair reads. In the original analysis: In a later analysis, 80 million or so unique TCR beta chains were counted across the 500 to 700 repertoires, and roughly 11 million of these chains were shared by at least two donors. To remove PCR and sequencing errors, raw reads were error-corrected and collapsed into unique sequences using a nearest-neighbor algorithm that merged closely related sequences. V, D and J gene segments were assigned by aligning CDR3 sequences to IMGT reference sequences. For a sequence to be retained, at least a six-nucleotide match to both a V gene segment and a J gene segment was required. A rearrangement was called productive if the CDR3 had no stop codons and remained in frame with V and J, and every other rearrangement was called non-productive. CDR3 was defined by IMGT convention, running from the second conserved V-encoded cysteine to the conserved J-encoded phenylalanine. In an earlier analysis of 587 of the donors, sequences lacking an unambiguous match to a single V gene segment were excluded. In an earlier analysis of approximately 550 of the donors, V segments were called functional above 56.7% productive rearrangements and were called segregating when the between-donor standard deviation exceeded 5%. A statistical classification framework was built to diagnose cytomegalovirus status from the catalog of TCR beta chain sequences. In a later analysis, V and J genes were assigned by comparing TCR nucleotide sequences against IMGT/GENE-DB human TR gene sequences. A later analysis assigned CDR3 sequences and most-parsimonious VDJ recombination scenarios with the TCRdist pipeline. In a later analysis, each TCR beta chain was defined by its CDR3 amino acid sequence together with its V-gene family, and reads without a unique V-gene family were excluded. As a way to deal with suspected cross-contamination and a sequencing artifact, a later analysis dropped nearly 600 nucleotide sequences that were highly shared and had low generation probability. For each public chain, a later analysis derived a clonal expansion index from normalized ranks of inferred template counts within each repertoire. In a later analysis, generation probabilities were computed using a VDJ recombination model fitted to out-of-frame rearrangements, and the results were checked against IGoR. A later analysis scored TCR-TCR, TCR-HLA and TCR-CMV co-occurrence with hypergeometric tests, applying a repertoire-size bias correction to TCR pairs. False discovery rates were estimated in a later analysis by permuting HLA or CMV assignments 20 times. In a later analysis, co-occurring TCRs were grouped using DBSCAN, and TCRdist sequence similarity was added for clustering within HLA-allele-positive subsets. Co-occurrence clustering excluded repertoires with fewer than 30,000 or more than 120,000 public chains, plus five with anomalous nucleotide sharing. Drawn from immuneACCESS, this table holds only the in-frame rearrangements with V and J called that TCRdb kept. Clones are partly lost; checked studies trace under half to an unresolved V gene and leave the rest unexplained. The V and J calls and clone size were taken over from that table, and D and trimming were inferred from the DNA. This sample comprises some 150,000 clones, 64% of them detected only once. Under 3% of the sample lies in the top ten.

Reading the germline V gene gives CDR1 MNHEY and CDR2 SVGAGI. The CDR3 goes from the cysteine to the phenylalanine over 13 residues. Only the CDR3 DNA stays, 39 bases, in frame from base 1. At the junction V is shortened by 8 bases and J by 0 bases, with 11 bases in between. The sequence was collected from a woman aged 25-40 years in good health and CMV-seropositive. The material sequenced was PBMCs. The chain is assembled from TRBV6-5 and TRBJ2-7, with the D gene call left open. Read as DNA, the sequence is TGTGCCAGCGCTGATAGGAGCTCCTACGAGCAGTACTTC. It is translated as CASADRSSYEQYF.